Listed here are 18 T cell receptor beta chains from one sample, sequenced in a study of OX40 agonist ivuxolimab in advanced cancers. Assay: immunoSEQ multiplex PCR; the TCRdb copy retains only in-frame clones and omits some. Among about 24,000 clones listed, more than 75% were seen once. The specimen comprised CD4+ or CD8+ T cells sorted from blood, sampled in a trial of the OX40 agonist ivuxolimab. The receptors originated from an adult with an advanced solid tumor such as melanoma, head and neck, liver or kidney cancer.

The DNA of the CDR3 is TGTGCCAGCAGCTTGGCCCTCGGTCCCTCTGGGGCCAACGTCCTGACTTTC. This gives the protein CASSLALGPSGANVLTF. The V gene is TRBV5-6, the J gene TRBJ2-6; D call uncertain. The V end was cut by 0 bases, the J end by 0 bases, with 10 bases between. Germline-derived CDR1 and CDR2 are SGHDT and YYEEEE. The length of the CDR3 is 17 residues.

The chain joins TRBV7-3 to TRBJ1-1; 9 bases fit TRBD1. The CDR3 loop spans 14 amino acids. Germline loops: CDR1 SGHTA, CDR2 FQGTGA. Unmatched junction bases numbered 6, after V lost 6 bases and J lost 4 bases. The CDR3 reads CASSWGQGGTEAFF. The CDR3 nucleotides are TGTGCCAGCAGTTGGGGACAGGGCGGCACTGAAGCTTTCTTT.

V and J are TRBV7-2 and TRBJ1-4; no clear D. The CDR3 extends over 17 amino acids. Deletions cut 4 bases from V and 5 bases from J, with 20 bases between. The germline gives CDR1 SGHTA, CDR2 FQGNSA. The chain's CDR3 is CASSSTPGAGWNEKLFF. CDR3 nucleotides: TGTGCCAGCAGCTCCACCCCGGGCGCGGGGTGGAATGAAAAACTGTTTTTT. Full variable domain (remainder filled in from reference TRBV7-2 and TRBJ1-4): GAGVSQSPSNKVTEKGKDVELRCDPISGHTALYWYRQSLGQGLEFLIYFQGNSAPDKSGLPSDRFSAERTGGSVSTLTIQRTQQEDSAVYLCASSSTPGAGWNEKLFFGSGTQLSVL.

With regard to this clone: One end of the junction does not line up with germline, which may come from a read error. V and J are TRBV7-3 and TRBJ2-7, with 11 bases fitting TRBD2. The CDR3 consists of 21 residues. The germline CDR1 and CDR2 sequences are SGHTA and FQGTGA. CDR3 in amino acids: CASRLKVAGWLAGGLPYEQYF. DNA of the CDR3: TGTGCCAGCAGGTTAAAGGTCGCGGGTTGGCTAGCGGGGGGCCTACCCTACGAGCAGTACTTC.

The gene calls are TRBV28 and TRBJ2-7; possible D gene TRBD1, 6 bases. The germline V gene encodes CDR1 MDHEN and CDR2 SYDVKM. The CDR3 is 15 amino acids. Trimming stripped 5 bases from V and 2 bases from J, with 16 bases between. CDR3 nucleotides: TGTGCCAGCAGTAACGCAGGGGCGACGGCCTACGAGCAGTACTTC. This translates into CASSNAGATAYEQYF.

The chain is built from TRBV28 and TRBJ2-1, with D maybe TRBD1 (6 bases). Trimming stripped 7 bases from V and 10 bases from J, with 17 bases between. The germline CDR1 and CDR2 sequences are MDHEN and SYDVKM. CDR3 length: 13 residues. CDR3 sequence (DNA): TGTGCCAGCAAACAGGGAGTGTCGAACGAGCAGTTCTTC. Translated, it gives CASKQGVSNEQFF.

The V call is TRBV18, the J call TRBJ2-7; TRBD1 matches 10 bases. The germline V gene has CDR1 KGHSH and CDR2 LQKENI. With 3 bases clipped from V and 2 bases from J, the junction kept 1 base outside the gene matches. This CDR3 is built from 14 residues. The CDR3 loop reads CASSPGQGTYEQYF. CDR3 nucleotide sequence: TGTGCCAGCTCACCGGGACAGGGGACCTACGAGCAGTACTTC.

The chain combines TRBV19 with TRBJ2-5, with D perhaps assigned TRBD1 or TRBD2 (5 bases each). Germline CDR1 reads LNHDA; CDR2 reads SQIVND (reference sequence). The germline V and J ends were trimmed by 6 bases and 3 bases, with 11 bases remaining between them. The CDR3 sequence is 13 residues long. The CDR3 protein is CASSPGQKETQYF. The CDR3 DNA sequence: TGTGCCAGTAGCCCGGGGCAGAAAGAGACCCAGTACTTC.

V is TRBV6-5 and J is TRBJ1-5, with 7 bases aligning to TRBD1. Germline V gene data show CDR1 as MNHEY and CDR2 as SVGAGI. V trimming: 6 bases; J trimming: 7 bases; junction bases outside the gene matches: 9. This CDR3 is 14 amino acids long. Here the CDR3 reads CASSLTGVGQPQHF. The CDR3 bases are TGTGCCAGCAGCCTAACAGGGGTCGGCCAGCCCCAGCATTTT.

The gene calls are TRBV7-9 and TRBJ2-1, with D perhaps assigned TRBD1 or TRBD2 (6 bases each). V lost 5 bases and J 0 bases, leaving 20 bases between the germline ends. This CDR3 has 18 residues. The germline gives CDR1 SEHNR, CDR2 FQNEAQ (reference sequence). The CDR3 region is CASSGGKGGISSYNEQFF. In DNA, the CDR3 is TGTGCCAGCAGCGGGGGCAAGGGCGGGATTAGCTCCTACAATGAGCAGTTCTTC.

This clone was counted a single time. The chain employs TRBV5-1 and TRBJ1-4; D possibly corresponds to TRBD1 (5 bases). V lost 3 bases to trimming and J lost 3 bases, with 12 bases between them. The length of the CDR3 is 15 residues. Per the germline V gene, CDR1 is SGHRS and CDR2 is YFSETQ. For the CDR3, the DNA is TGCGCCAGCAGCTCTACGGGGCAGTCTAATGAAAAACTGTTTTTT. It yields the protein CASSSTGQSNEKLFF.

The chain employs TRBV6-6 and TRBJ1-2; D is undetermined. Germline-derived CDR1 and CDR2 are MNHNY and SVGAGI (reference sequence). Trimming removed 5 bases at V and 5 bases at J, with 12 bases between. The CDR3 is 13 residues long. The CDR3 region has the DNA TGTGCCAGCAGTCCAGGCGTGGGGTATGGCTACACCTTC. This sequence encodes CASSPGVGYGYTF.

The chain is built from TRBV13 and TRBJ2-7; D assignment may be TRBD1 or TRBD2 (6 bases each). The CDR3 is 15 amino acids. Germline values: CDR1 PRHDT, CDR2 FYEKMQ (reference sequence). The V and J ends lost 2 bases and 2 bases respectively, with 13 bases between them. The CDR3 spells CASSLLGGPTYEQYF. The CDR3 nucleotides read TGTGCCAGCAGCTTATTGGGGGGCCCCACCTACGAGCAGTACTTC.

In this sample, this clone turned up once. The CDR3 loop is CASSVSRTGELFF. The CDR3, as DNA: TGTGCCAGCAGTGTTTCGCGCACCGGGGAGCTGTTTTTT. This rearrangement joins TRBV6-4 to TRBJ2-2; no clear D gene. This CDR3 contains 13 residues. Germline V gives CDR1 MRHNA, CDR2 SNTAGT. The germline V and J ends were trimmed by 4 bases and 4 bases, with 7 bases remaining between them.

This clone was seen a handful of times. The J gene is TRBJ1-4, the V gene TRBV6-5; TRBD1 aligns across 7 bases. Germline assignment: CDR1 MNHEY and CDR2 SVGAGI. This CDR3 comprises 15 residues. Losses at the gene ends were 5 bases for V and 5 bases for J; bases not matched to a gene: 8. The CDR3 region is CASSQYGQVNEKLFF. In DNA, the CDR3 is TGTGCCAGCAGTCAATACGGACAGGTCAATGAAAAACTGTTTTTT.

The V gene is TRBV11-3, the J gene TRBJ2-1, with TRBD2 identical over 10 bases. Germline lookup yields CDR1 SGHNT and CDR2 YENEEA. V lost 2 bases and J lost 9; bases outside the gene matches: 7. The CDR3 totals 15 residues. The chain's CDR3 is CASSLIAGGGGEQFF. Written as DNA, the CDR3 is TGTGCCAGCAGCTTAATAGCGGGAGGAGGCGGTGAGCAGTTCTTC.

V gene TRBV4-1 combines with J gene TRBJ1-2; 7 nucleotides align to TRBD1. The CDR3 extends over 16 amino acids. Per the germline V gene, CDR1 is MGHRA and CDR2 is YSYEKL. The ends lost 0 bases at V and 2 bases at J; junction bases unmatched: 6. CDR3 protein: CASSQDVYRGNYGYTF. DNA of the CDR3: TGCGCCAGCAGCCAAGATGTGTACAGGGGAAACTATGGCTACACCTTC.

The chain employs TRBV10-3 and TRBJ1-3; D uncertain. The germline gives CDR1 ENHRY, CDR2 SYGVKD. Trimming left V 0 bases short and J 8 bases short, with 11 bases between. The CDR3 consists of 14 residues. The chain's CDR3 is CAISESVIRHTIYF. Here the CDR3 DNA reads TGTGCCATCAGTGAGTCGGTCATTAGGCACACCATATATTTT.